This entry lists 16 T cell receptor beta chains sequenced from one sample in a study of CD8 T cells in ankylosing spondylitis (dated by TCRdb to about 2017). Beyond this particular receptor, the publication reports: Blood from ankylosing spondylitis patients appeared to be characterized by a TCR beta motif made up of about 8 highly homologous amino acid variants.

These receptors have no identified antigens. Library prep was done by 5' RACE. The sequencer listed for this sample is Illumina HiSeq 2500. Using fastp trimming at Q25 and MiXCR clonotype assembly, TCRdb reanalyzed the public sequencing data and kept in-frame beta chains. Rows merge per CDR3 protein into single entries with the most common DNA and genes. The sample table shows around 890,000 distinct CDR3 sequences, and 12% are seen once. 0.51% of the sample is in the top ten clones. Sequencing used blood, either unsorted or a sorted T cell fraction (not recorded which). These receptors originate from a male donor with ankylosing spondylitis.

This clonotype was observed once. The CDR3, as DNA: TGCAGCGTTGGACTGCGCCCTAACTATGGCTACACCTTC. It encodes CSVGLRPNYGYTF. The chain uses TRBV29-1 and TRBJ1-2, with D hard to call. The CDR3 extends over 13 amino acids. V was cut by 4 bases and J by 0 bases, with 9 bases left in between. CDR1 and CDR2 (germline): SQVTM, ANQGSEA.

The rearrangement uses TRBV12-3 or TRBV12-4 and TRBJ1-6; 7 nucleotides line up with TRBD1. There are 16 residues in the CDR3. V dropped 5 bases and J dropped 11; count of bases not matched to a gene: 15. The CDR3 loop reads CASSPLDRVGLTPLHF. The CDR3 DNA follows: TGTGCCAGCAGTCCCCTCGACAGGGTTGGTTTGACACCCCTCCACTTT.

This clonotype occurred many times. The chain links TRBV5-6 to TRBJ2-3; TRBD1 agrees at 9 bases. Germline V lookup: CDR1 SGHDT, CDR2 YYEEEE. J was trimmed by 0 bases and V by 4 bases; bases with no gene match: 0. The CDR3 sequence is 14 residues long. DNA of the CDR3: TGTGCCAGCAGCGGGACAGGGAGCACAGATACGCAGTATTTT. It codes for CASSGTGSTDTQYF.

This chain links TRBV5-6 with TRBJ1-1, with D tentatively TRBD1 (5 bases). The CDR3 length is 17 residues. The germline V gene encodes CDR1 SGHDT and CDR2 YYEEEE. Deletions cut 4 bases from V and 2 bases from J, with 21 bases between. CDR3 sequence reads: CASSNVVRWQGNTEAFF. The CDR3 nucleotides are TGTGCCAGCAGCAATGTAGTCCGTTGGCAGGGCAACACTGAAGCTTTCTTT.

This clonotype has ten or more counts. This chain uses TRBV29-1 with TRBJ2-1; TRBD2 might be the D (6 bases). CDR3 length equals 13 residues. Germline lookup yields CDR1 SQVTM and CDR2 ANQGSEA. Deletions cut 4 bases from V and 4 bases from J, with 11 bases between. The CDR3 spells CSVAASEYNEQFF. CDR3 DNA sequence: TGCAGCGTTGCTGCTAGCGAGTACAATGAGCAGTTCTTC.

The genes are TRBV6-5 and TRBJ2-7; 10 bases match TRBD2. Per the germline V gene, CDR1 is MNHEY and CDR2 is SVGAGI. This CDR3 spans 15 amino acids. V was pared by 2 bases and J by 1 base, with 2 bases of the junction left unmatched. CDR3 loop: CASSYGLAVSYEQYF. The CDR3 region has the DNA TGTGCCAGCAGTTACGGACTAGCGGTTTCCTACGAGCAGTACTTC.

This chain joins TRBV4-3 and TRBJ2-1; 7 bases are a match to TRBD1. V dropped 3 bases and J dropped 7; count of bases not matched to a gene: 3. Germline V gene data show CDR1 as LGHNA and CDR2 as YSLEER. The CDR3 has 13 residues. In DNA, the CDR3 is TGCGCCAGCAGCCACGACAGGGTTAATGAGCAGTTCTTC. Translated: CASSHDRVNEQFF.

This clonotype was found a few times. The chain joins TRBV14 to TRBJ2-1, with 7 nucleotides matching TRBD2. V was pared by 5 bases and J by 0 bases, with 7 bases of the junction left unmatched. Germline CDR1 reads SGHDN; CDR2 reads FVKESK. CDR3 length: 16 amino acids. CDR3 amino acids: CASSGIAGRSYNEQFF. In DNA form, the CDR3 reads TGTGCCAGCAGCGGAATAGCGGGTCGCTCCTACAATGAGCAGTTCTTC.

This clonotype was found a few times. This chain connects TRBV20-1 to TRBJ1-5; D is possibly TRBD1 (5 bases). Trimming shortened V by 3 bases and J by 2 bases, and 14 bases separated the two germline ends. Germline CDR1 reads DFQATT; CDR2 reads SNEGSKA (reference sequence). The CDR3 sequence is 15 residues long. The CDR3 DNA reads as TGCAGTGCTAGCACCAACCCGGGGGGCAATCAGCCCCAGCATTTT. This translates into CSASTNPGGNQPQHF.

This clonotype occurred many times. This rearrangement joins TRBV29-1 to TRBJ2-3; weak D call: TRBD2 (7 bases). The V end lost 3 bases, the J end lost 4 bases, and 17 bases lay between the germline ends. The germline gives CDR1 SQVTM, CDR2 ANQGSEA. The CDR3 contains 15 residues. CDR3 protein: CSVDGGAPGPDTQYF. Here the CDR3 DNA reads TGCAGCGTTGATGGGGGGGCCCCGGGTCCAGATACGCAGTATTTT.

This clonotype occurred a few times. The rearrangement uses TRBV5-1 and TRBJ1-5, with no clear D. The CDR3 covers 13 residues. The V end lost 4 bases, the J end lost 4 bases, and 9 bases lay between the germline ends. Per germline, CDR1 SGHRS and CDR2 YFSETQ. The CDR3 DNA sequence: TGCGCCAGCAGCACCGATGGGAATCAGCCCCAGCATTTT. Amino acids: CASSTDGNQPQHF. The whole variable domain, filled in from reference TRBV5-1 and TRBJ1-5, reads KAGVTQTPRYLIKTRGQQVTLSCSPISGHRSVSWYQQTPGQGLQFLFEYFSETQRNKGNFPGRFSGRQFSNSRSEMNVSTLELGDSALYLCASSTDGNQPQHFGDGTRLSIL.

The sample holds a few counts of this clonotype. The V and J genes are TRBV9 and TRBJ2-3; D might be TRBD2 (6 bases). There are 16 residues in the CDR3. Trimming removed 5 bases at V and 4 bases at J, with 20 bases between. Per germline, CDR1 SGDLS and CDR2 YYNGEE. CDR3 DNA: TGTGCCAGCAGTCAACTAGGCGGGAACGTCGCAGATACGCAGTATTTT. This encodes CASSQLGGNVADTQYF.

This clonotype was seen only a few times. The chain uses TRBV11-3 and TRBJ2-3, with D maybe TRBD2 (6 bases). Germline CDR1 is SGHNT and CDR2 is YENEEA. This CDR3 spans 15 amino acids. Trimming removed 5 bases at V and 1 base at J, with 13 bases between. Written as DNA, the CDR3 is TGTGCCAGCAGCCCCCGGGACTCCCGCACAGATACGCAGTATTTT. This translates into CASSPRDSRTDTQYF.

This clonotype appeared many times. The genes are TRBV5-1 and TRBJ1-3, with TRBD1 as a possible D gene (6 bases). Germline CDR1 and CDR2: SGHRS and YFSETQ. The CDR3 runs 14 residues. V lost 5 bases and J lost 1, with 10 bases in between. CDR3 DNA: TGCGCCAGCAGGGCAGGGGCGTCTGGAAACACCATATATTTT. Protein sequence: CASRAGASGNTIYF.

This clonotype occurred a few times. CDR3 region: CSANENLYEQYF. CDR3 DNA sequence: TGCAGTGCCAATGAAAACCTCTACGAGCAGTACTTC. This chain links TRBV20-1 with TRBJ2-7; D call uncertain. This CDR3 is 12 amino acids long. Trimming took 6 bases from V and 3 from J, leaving 12 bases between them. Germline CDR1 reads DFQATT; CDR2 reads SNEGSKA (reference sequence).

This clonotype showed up just a few times. The chain recombines TRBV20-1 with TRBJ2-5; 9 bases fit TRBD2. The CDR3 is made up of 15 amino acids. Germline loops: CDR1 DFQATT, CDR2 SNEGSKA (reference sequence). Losses at the gene ends were 5 bases for V and 2 bases for J; bases not matched to a gene: 9. The CDR3 nucleotides are TGCAGTGCTCCACCCCCGGGACTAGCACAAGAGACCCAGTACTTC. Translating it yields CSAPPPGLAQETQYF.